This T cell receptor (beta chain) was sequenced for a study of blood T cell repertoires in COVID-19. About the study: Italy, Spain and the United States were the sources of the convalescent and acute COVID-19 samples. Sources were T cells, B-cell-depleted T cells, or PBMCs; the material itself was cDNA or gDNA.

The CDR3 is made up of 20 amino acids. The V gene lost 5 bases and the J gene lost 1 base, with 28 bases spanning the gap. CDR1 is SGHTA, CDR2 FQGTGA, per germline. In the original processing: It was from reference gene primer amplification that nucleated cell counts were estimated. TCRdb keeps only in-frame clones here, not all; method: immunoSEQ multiplex PCR. V, J and clone size are those of that table, while D and trimming were read from the DNA. This sample has about 87,000 clones, with under 85% found just once. The sequence derives from a woman aged 80 or over with COVID-19, enrolled during active disease. The chain uses TRBV7-3 and TRBJ2-3; D perhaps matches TRBD2 (6 bases). Material: peripheral blood. Here the CDR3 reads CASSPGRGRRERDRTDTQYF. CDR3 DNA sequence: TGTGCCAGCAGCCCTGGGCGGGGCAGACGGGAGAGGGACCGCACAGATACGCAGTATTTT.